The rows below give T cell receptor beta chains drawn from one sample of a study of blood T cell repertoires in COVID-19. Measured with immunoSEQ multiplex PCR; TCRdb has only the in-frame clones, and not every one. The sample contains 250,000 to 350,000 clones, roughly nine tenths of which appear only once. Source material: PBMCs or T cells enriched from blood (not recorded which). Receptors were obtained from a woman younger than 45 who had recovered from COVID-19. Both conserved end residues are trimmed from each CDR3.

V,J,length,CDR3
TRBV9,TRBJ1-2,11,ASSVEDTGGYT
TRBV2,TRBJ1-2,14,ASSTRTGPFDYGYT
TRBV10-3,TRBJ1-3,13,ASTGTGRSGNTIY
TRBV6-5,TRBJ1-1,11,ASSSRAATEAF
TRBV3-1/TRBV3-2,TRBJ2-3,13,ASSQGIQGTDTQY
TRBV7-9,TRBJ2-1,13,ASSLELAGYNEQF
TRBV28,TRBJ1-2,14,ASSFRRGQRNYGYT
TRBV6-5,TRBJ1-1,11,ASMTGMNTEAF
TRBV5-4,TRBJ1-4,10,ASSLDREKLF
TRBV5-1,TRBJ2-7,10,ASSFSGDEQY
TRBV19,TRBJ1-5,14,ASSTGGTGGRQPQH
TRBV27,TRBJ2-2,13,ASSLGRGDTGELF
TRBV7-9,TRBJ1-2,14,ASSSGEAALNYGYT
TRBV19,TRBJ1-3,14,ASSKLGAASGNTIY